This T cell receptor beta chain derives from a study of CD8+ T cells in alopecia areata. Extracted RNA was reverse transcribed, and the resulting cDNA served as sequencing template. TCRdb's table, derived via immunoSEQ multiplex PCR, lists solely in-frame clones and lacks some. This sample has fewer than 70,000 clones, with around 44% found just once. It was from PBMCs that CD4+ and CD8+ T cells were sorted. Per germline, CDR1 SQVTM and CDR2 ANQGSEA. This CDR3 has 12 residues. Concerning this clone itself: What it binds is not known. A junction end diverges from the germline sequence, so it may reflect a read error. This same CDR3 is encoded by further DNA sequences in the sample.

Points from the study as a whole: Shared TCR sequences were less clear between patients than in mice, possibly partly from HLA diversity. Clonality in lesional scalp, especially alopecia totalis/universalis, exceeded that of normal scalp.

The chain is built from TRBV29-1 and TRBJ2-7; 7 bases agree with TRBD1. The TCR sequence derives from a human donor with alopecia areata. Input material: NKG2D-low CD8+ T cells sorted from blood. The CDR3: CSVMTGLYEQYF. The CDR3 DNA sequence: TGTAGCGTCATGACAGGGTTATACGAGCAGTACTTC.